These 27 T cell receptor beta chains share one sample of origin, sequenced in a study of Ad26.COV2.S vaccination and SARS-CoV-2 variants. Sample treatment: some 20 received Ad26.COV2.S at low or high dose, single or two shots; several received placebo; per-sample allocation not given. Collection of the samples took place on day 63 after the first injection of vaccine or placebo. Assay: immunoSEQ multiplex PCR; the TCRdb copy retains only in-frame clones and omits some. The repertoire consists of about 350,000 clones, with roughly 90% occurring once and the leading ten covering around 5%. Material: peripheral blood, obtained in a trial of Ad26.COV2.S vaccine versus placebo. The source of these receptors is a person between 18 and 65 years old who received the Ad26.COV2.S COVID-19 vaccine or a placebo.

The chain is built from TRBV10-3 and TRBJ2-6, with TRBD1 matching over 9 bases. The CDR3 consists of 16 residues. V was clipped by 6 bases and J by 2 bases; unmatched bases: 5. Germline assignment: CDR1 ENHRY and CDR2 SYGVKD. The DNA of the CDR3 is TGTGCCATCAGGGGTACAGGGGGCGCTGGGGCCAACGTCCTGACTTTC. Translation: CAIRGTGGAGANVLTF.

The chain is built from TRBV29-1 and TRBJ2-2; D unclear. This CDR3 is 15 amino acids long. The germline gives CDR1 SQVTM, CDR2 ANQGSEA. V was cut by 5 bases and J by 1 base, with 14 bases left in between. The CDR3 sequence: CSVFGLSGNTGELFF. CDR3 coding DNA: TGCAGCGTTTTCGGTCTGTCGGGGAACACCGGGGAGCTGTTTTTT.

This clone was observed a single time. This sequence joins TRBV27 and TRBJ2-1; D is undetermined. The CDR3 sequence is 13 residues long. CDR1 MNHEY and CDR2 SMNVEV come from the germline V gene (reference sequence). Trimming removed 5 bases from V and 3 bases from J, with 8 bases in between. CDR3 residues: CASSPYRYNEQFF. CDR3 bases: TGTGCCAGCAGTCCGTACCGCTACAATGAGCAGTTCTTC.

The chain uses TRBV4-1 and TRBJ2-7, with 10 nucleotides matching TRBD2. Germline V gene lookup returns CDR1 MGHRA and CDR2 YSYEKL. Unmatched junction bases numbered 8, after V lost 3 bases and J lost 0 bases. The length of the CDR3 is 17 residues. This chain's CDR3 is CASSHESSGSPSYEQYF. CDR3 coding DNA: TGCGCCAGCAGCCATGAGTCTAGCGGGAGCCCCTCCTACGAGCAGTACTTC.

The gene calls are TRBV29-1 and TRBJ1-2, with no clear D. The CDR3 is made up of 12 amino acids. Per the germline V gene, CDR1 is SQVTM and CDR2 is ANQGSEA. V was trimmed by 5 bases and J by 3 bases, leaving 10 bases between them. The CDR3 is CSVLSEYYGYTF. CDR3 nucleotides: TGCAGCGTTTTGTCCGAGTACTATGGCTACACCTTC.

The chain joins TRBV11-2 to TRBJ2-1; D call uncertain. Germline V gene data show CDR1 as SGHAT and CDR2 as FQNNGV. Trimming pared 0 bases from V and 6 bases from J, leaving 3 bases between. CDR3 length: 12 amino acids. For the CDR3, the DNA is TGTGCCAGCAGCTTAGAGGGCAATGAGCAGTTCTTC. Translation gives CASSLEGNEQFF.

The chain employs TRBV5-1 and TRBJ2-5; 11 bases match TRBD1. CDR1 is SGHRS and CDR2 is YFSETQ in the germline V gene. The CDR3 contains 14 residues. J gave up 4 bases and V 3 bases, and 2 bases lay outside the gene matches. The CDR3 protein is CASSSGTGGETQYF. The CDR3 DNA is TGCGCCAGCAGCTCTGGGACAGGGGGAGAGACCCAGTACTTC.

The V gene is TRBV7-9, the J gene TRBJ2-1, with TRBD2 identical over 11 bases. The CDR3 has 16 residues. V shed 1 base and J 8 bases; nucleotides not matched to a gene: 7. Germline V gives CDR1 SEHNR, CDR2 FQNEAQ (reference sequence). The CDR3 DNA is TGTGCCAGCAGCTTAGGTTGGCCTAGCGGGAGGCATGAGCAGTTCTTC. Encoded protein: CASSLGWPSGRHEQFF.

The gene calls are TRBV6-5 and TRBJ2-7; D is unresolved. The CDR3 is made up of 11 amino acids. The germline V and J ends were trimmed by 7 bases and 1 base, with 5 bases remaining between them. Germline CDR1 reads MNHEY; CDR2 reads SVGAGI. CDR3 amino acids: CASTKSYEQYF. The DNA of the CDR3 is TGTGCCAGCACTAAGTCCTACGAGCAGTACTTC.

This clone came up once. The J gene is TRBJ2-1, the V gene TRBV29-1, with 16 bases fitting TRBD2. Unmatched junction bases numbered 7, after V lost 4 bases and J lost 4 bases. CDR1 SQVTM and CDR2 ANQGSEA come from the germline V gene. The CDR3 spans 17 residues. CDR3 DNA: TGCAGCGTTGCCGGGACTAGCGGGGGGGCGTTTTACAATGAGCAGTTCTTC. Translation: CSVAGTSGGAFYNEQFF.

This chain connects TRBV6-6 to TRBJ1-4; the match to TRBD1 covers 7 bases. The germline V gene has CDR1 MNHNY and CDR2 SVGAGI (reference sequence). CDR3 length: 13 residues. The ends lost 10 bases at V and 3 bases at J; junction bases unmatched: 5. The DNA for the CDR3 is TGTGCCACGGGACAGAGAGCTAATGAAAAACTGTTTTTT. As protein: CATGQRANEKLFF.

CDR3 bases: TGTGCCAGAAGCCAGAGTACAGGAGGCTCCTACAATGAGCAGTTCTTC. This translates into CARSQSTGGSYNEQFF. The chain carries TRBV5-3 and TRBJ2-1, with D possibly being TRBD1 or TRBD2 (5 bases each). TRBV5-3 belongs to the ORF category, with a function that is uncertain. The germline V and J ends were trimmed by 4 bases and 0 bases, with 14 bases remaining between them. This CDR3 contains 16 residues.

The V call is TRBV12-3 or TRBV12-4, the J call TRBJ1-5; D is undetermined. V shed 7 bases and J shed 0 bases, with 4 bases lying between them. This CDR3 has 12 amino acids. The CDR3 here is CASMYSNQPQHF. CDR3 coding DNA: TGTGCCAGCATGTATAGCAATCAGCCCCAGCATTTT.

The chain combines TRBV7-9 with TRBJ2-3; the match to TRBD2 covers 12 bases. The CDR3 sequence is 15 residues long. After removal of 5 bases from V and 3 bases from J, the junction contained 3 bases not matched to a gene. Looked up from germline, CDR1 is SEHNR and CDR2 is FQNEAQ (reference sequence). The CDR3 here is CASSRTSGATDTQYF. The CDR3 coding sequence is TGTGCCAGCAGCAGGACTAGCGGGGCTACAGATACGCAGTATTTT.

The chain has TRBV28 and TRBJ2-1; D is perhaps TRBD2 (6 bases). V was trimmed by 0 bases and J by 1 base, leaving 25 bases between them. This CDR3 has 21 amino acids. In germline, CDR1 is MDHEN, CDR2 SYDVKM. The CDR3 region is CASSLWKSGYFYWVSYNEQFF. The CDR3 DNA is TGTGCCAGCAGTTTATGGAAAAGCGGGTATTTCTATTGGGTGTCCTACAATGAGCAGTTCTTC. The whole variable domain, remainder taken from reference TRBV28 and TRBJ2-1, is DVKVTQSSRYLVKRTGEKVFLECVQDMDHENMFWYRQDPGLGLRLIYFSYDVKMKEKGDIPEGYSVSREKKERFSLILESASTNQTSMYLCASSLWKSGYFYWVSYNEQFFGPGTRLTVL.

J is TRBJ1-6 and V is TRBV19; a weak D match, TRBD1 (5 bases). CDR1 and CDR2 from the germline V gene are LNHDA and SQIVND (reference sequence). Trimming shortened V by 3 bases and J by 0 bases, and 9 bases separated the two germline ends. This CDR3 has 16 amino acids. The CDR3 bases are TGTGCCAGTAGTATGGGGGAGAGCTCCTATAATTCACCCCTCCACTTT. It encodes CASSMGESSYNSPLHF.

The V and J genes are TRBV18 and TRBJ1-4; the match to TRBD1 covers 8 bases. The CDR3 spans 16 residues. V trimming: 1 base; J trimming: 1 base; junction bases outside the gene matches: 2. Germline CDR1 reads KGHSH; CDR2 reads LQKENI. CDR3 in DNA: TGTGCCAGCTCACCACAAGGACAGGGAACTAATGAAAAACTGTTTTTT. Translation gives CASSPQGQGTNEKLFF. Full variable domain (rest looked up from reference TRBV18 and TRBJ1-4): NAGVMQNPRHLVRRRGQEARLRCSPMKGHSHVYWYRQLPEEGLKFMVYLQKENIIDESGMPKERFSAEFPKEGPSILRIQQVVRGDSAAYFCASSPQGQGTNEKLFFGSGTQLSVL.

The gene calls are TRBV24-1 and TRBJ2-3; 9 nucleotides match TRBD2. CDR1 is KGHDR, CDR2 SFDVKD, per germline. J lost 5 bases, V lost 4 bases, and 3 bases had no gene match. This CDR3 comprises 14 residues. The DNA for the CDR3 is TGTGCCACCAGTGAAGCGGGAGGTATAGATACGCAGTATTTT. Its translation: CATSEAGGIDTQYF.

This chain links TRBV27 with TRBJ1-2; 7 nucleotides match TRBD1. J was trimmed by 7 bases and V by 8 bases; bases with no gene match: 10. CDR1 MNHEY and CDR2 SMNVEV come from the germline V gene (reference sequence). This CDR3 is built from 13 residues. CDR3 sequence: CASGSTGKAGYTF. For the CDR3, the DNA is TGTGCCAGCGGATCGACAGGGAAGGCTGGCTACACCTTC.

The V gene is TRBV4-1, the J gene TRBJ2-5; 8 nucleotides match TRBD2. V trimming: 6 bases; J trimming: 9 bases; junction bases outside the gene matches: 15. The CDR3 spans 15 residues. Germline V CDR1 and CDR2: MGHRA, YSYEKL. The CDR3 sequence is CASSSQASGLGAQYF. CDR3 nucleotides: TGCGCCAGCAGTTCACAGGCTAGCGGGCTTGGGGCCCAGTACTTC.

The chain is built from TRBV18 and TRBJ1-1; the D gene is possibly TRBD1 (5 bases). The length of the CDR3 is 15 residues. The V gene's germline CDR1 is KGHSH and CDR2 LQKENI. V lost 4 bases and J 4 bases, leaving 16 bases between the germline ends. The CDR3 DNA sequence: TGTGCCAGCTCACTCAGGGCTCGCGGGGGCACTGAAGCTTTCTTT. Amino acids: CASSLRARGGTEAFF.

J is TRBJ2-1 and V is TRBV27, with a tentative D call TRBD1 (6 bases). The CDR3 length is 13 residues. Trimming cost V 1 base and J 11 bases, with 12 bases left between them. Germline V gives CDR1 MNHEY, CDR2 SMNVEV (reference sequence). For the CDR3, the DNA is TGTGCCAGCAGTTTATTGACAGGCCGACAGCAGTTCTTC. It translates to CASSLLTGRQQFF.

The chain is built from TRBV24-1 and TRBJ2-1, with 8 bases fitting TRBD2. Germline CDR1 and CDR2: KGHDR and SFDVKD. Trimming removed 9 bases from V and 6 bases from J; junction bases left unmatched: 12. The CDR3 covers 15 residues. CDR3 sequence: CATEGLTGTSNEQFF. CDR3 bases: TGTGCCACCGAGGGATTAACCGGGACTAGCAATGAGCAGTTCTTC.

J is TRBJ1-1 and V is TRBV5-1; a possible D gene is TRBD1 (5 bases). This CDR3 is built from 14 residues. V lost 0 bases and J 2 bases, leaving 8 bases between the germline ends. Germline CDR1 and CDR2: SGHRS and YFSETQ. The DNA of the CDR3 is TGCGCCAGCAGCTTGGCCAGGGCTAACACTGAAGCTTTCTTT. Amino acids: CASSLARANTEAFF.

This clone occurred once. The CDR3, as DNA: TGTGCCACCAGCAGAGCTGCCTCGGGGGAGCAGTACTTC. Translating gives CATSRAASGEQYF. The chain has TRBV15 and TRBJ2-7, with a tentative D call TRBD2 (5 bases). V was clipped by 1 base and J by 7 bases, with 11 bases between them. The CDR3 consists of 13 residues. The germline V gene has CDR1 LNHNV and CDR2 YYDKDF (reference sequence).

V usage is TRBV5-1 and J usage is TRBJ1-1; D unclear. There are 14 residues in the CDR3. In germline, CDR1 is SGHRS, CDR2 YFSETQ. V dropped 0 bases and J dropped 1 base, with 7 bases sitting between them. CDR3 DNA: TGCGCCAGCAGCTTGGACGGGCGGAACACTGAAGCTTTCTTT. Its protein is CASSLDGRNTEAFF. The full variable domain, rest sourced from reference TRBV5-1 and TRBJ1-1, is KAGVTQTPRYLIKTRGQQVTLSCSPISGHRSVSWYQQTPGQGLQFLFEYFSETQRNKGNFPGRFSGRQFSNSRSEMNVSTLELGDSALYLCASSLDGRNTEAFFGQGTRLTVV.

The chain couples TRBV11-3 to TRBJ2-5; tentatively, D is TRBD1 (6 bases). CDR3 length: 13 residues. V lost 3 bases to trimming and J lost 3 bases, with 8 bases between them. The germline V gene encodes CDR1 SGHNT and CDR2 YENEEA. The CDR3 spells CASSFGTKETQYF. Here the CDR3 DNA reads TGTGCCAGCAGCTTTGGGACAAAAGAGACCCAGTACTTC.